This T cell receptor (beta chain) originates from a study of T-cell reconstitution after alpha-beta-depleted transplantation in children. CDR1 and CDR2 (germline): PRHDT, FYEKMQ (reference sequence). The V end lost 3 bases, the J end lost 8 bases, and 10 bases lay between the germline ends. The CDR3 has 12 residues. The authors prepared the TCRbeta library with unique molecular identifiers. TCRdb independently ran MiXCR on the PCR reads; one entry per CDR3 protein. Of some 300,000 distinct CDR3 sequences in the sample, 10% were seen once. This clonotype was picked up many times. This receptor was obtained from a boy under two years old with acute myeloid leukemia, due to receive a stem cell transplant. Specimen: PBMCs, collected before TCRalphabeta/CD19-depleted stem cell transplant. The chain joins TRBV13 to TRBJ1-2; D remains ambiguous. For the CDR3, the DNA is TGTGCCAGCAGCTTTCGCCCCGGAGGCTACACCTTC. The encoded protein is CASSFRPGGYTF.